Given below is one T cell receptor beta chain in context. Its specificity is not known. V lost 3 bases and J lost 3; bases outside the gene matches: 4. CDR3 length: 14 amino acids. CDR1 is SGHRS, CDR2 YFSETQ, per germline. The repertoire was sequenced with immunoSEQ multiplex PCR; TCRdb's copy has only in-frame clones and lacks some. Among around 140,000 clones listed, roughly 92% were seen once. This entry is derived from a study of T cell responses to AZD1222 COVID-19 vaccine. Findings and limits, study-wide: Donors were largely white British and mainly female; clonal diversity was possibly underestimated.

This sequence was found in an adult in good health. The sequencing used peripheral blood, collected on day 0 of AZD1222 vaccination. The V gene is TRBV5-1, the J gene TRBJ1-1, with 8 positions matching TRBD1. CDR3 amino acids: CASSSGQVDTEAFF. Written as DNA, the CDR3 is TGCGCCAGCAGCTCGGGACAGGTGGACACTGAAGCTTTCTTT.